The 7 T cell receptor beta chains below all came from one sample that was sequenced in a study of blood T cell repertoires in COVID-19. Clones were read by immunoSEQ multiplex PCR, and TCRdb kept only the in-frame ones, dropping some. The table shows hundreds of thousands of clones, with approximately 92% occurring only once. The specimen was PBMCs or T cells enriched from blood (not recorded which). The receptors here all came from a man aged 30 to 45 who had recovered from COVID-19.

The V and J genes are TRBV27 and TRBJ1-4; tentative D call: TRBD1 (5 bases). Looked up from germline, CDR1 is MNHEY and CDR2 is SMNVEV (reference sequence). Between the trimmed V and J ends, which lost 8 bases and 10 bases, there was a span of 14 bases. The CDR3 length is 12 residues. The CDR3 DNA reads as TGTGCCAGCGGAGACAGTGGTTCAAAACTGTTTTTT. Protein product: CASGDSGSKLFF. Looking up the rest from reference TRBV27 and TRBJ1-4 gives the full variable domain: EAQVTQNPRYLITVTGKKLTVTCSQNMNHEYMSWYRQDPGLGLRQIYYSMNVEVTDKGDVPEGYKVSRKEKRNFPLILESPSPNQTSLYFCASGDSGSKLFFGSGTQLSVL.

The rearrangement uses TRBV5-4 and TRBJ2-1, with D possibly TRBD1 on 5 matching bases. The CDR3 spans 15 residues. Germline lookup yields CDR1 SGHNT and CDR2 YYREEE (reference sequence). Trimming cost V 2 bases and J 8 bases, with 17 bases left between them. The CDR3 nucleotides are TGTGCCAGCAGCTTCCTACAGGCCCATTTAGATGAGCAGTTCTTC. It yields the protein CASSFLQAHLDEQFF.

V and J are TRBV7-9 and TRBJ2-7; the match to TRBD1 covers 10 bases. Germline CDR1 and CDR2: SEHNR and FQNEAQ (reference sequence). With 4 bases clipped from V and 5 bases from J, the junction kept 5 bases outside the gene matches. The CDR3 sequence is 14 residues long. CDR3 in amino acids: CASSSRTGGDEQYF. The DNA for the CDR3 is TGTGCCAGCAGCTCTAGGACAGGGGGGGACGAGCAGTACTTC.

This chain joins TRBV28 and TRBJ1-5, with a tentative D call TRBD1 (5 bases). This CDR3 region has 14 residues. Per germline, CDR1 MDHEN and CDR2 SYDVKM. The V end was cut by 8 bases, the J end by 7 bases, with 18 bases between. CDR3 coding DNA: TGTGCCAGCCGTAACGGGGGAGGCGGACAGCCCCAGCATTTT. Encoded protein: CASRNGGGGQPQHF.

The CDR3 sequence is CASSLEGVSQPQHF. In nucleotides, the CDR3 is TGTGCCAGCAGCTTAGAAGGGGTGTCTCAGCCCCAGCATTTT. This rearrangement joins TRBV7-9 to TRBJ1-5, with D tentatively TRBD1 (5 bases). The V gene's germline CDR1 is SEHNR and CDR2 FQNEAQ (reference sequence). V lost 1 base and J lost 6, with 10 bases in between. The CDR3 has 14 residues.

This sequence joins TRBV4-2 and TRBJ2-5, with 7 positions matching TRBD2. With 0 bases clipped from V and 6 bases from J, the junction kept 7 bases outside the gene matches. Germline-derived CDR1 and CDR2 are LGHNA and YNFKEQ. This CDR3 region has 15 residues. CDR3 residues: CASSQEREYIKTQYF. CDR3 coding DNA: TGTGCCAGCAGCCAAGAGCGGGAGTATATAAAGACCCAGTACTTC.

J is TRBJ2-2 and V is TRBV19; no clear D. Germline-derived CDR1 and CDR2 are LNHDA and SQIVND (reference sequence). Trimming pared 1 base from V and 4 bases from J, leaving 7 bases between. The CDR3 extends over 14 amino acids. The CDR3 DNA reads as TGTGCCAGTAGTATAGGTCTAACCACCGGGGAGCTGTTTTTT. Residues: CASSIGLTTGELFF. Full variable domain (outside the CDR3, taken from reference TRBV19 and TRBJ2-2): DGGITQSPKYLFRKEGQNVTLSCEQNLNHDAMYWYRQDPGQGLRLIYYSQIVNDFQKGDIAEGYSVSREKKESFPLTVTSAQKNPTAFYLCASSIGLTTGELFFGEGSRLTVL.